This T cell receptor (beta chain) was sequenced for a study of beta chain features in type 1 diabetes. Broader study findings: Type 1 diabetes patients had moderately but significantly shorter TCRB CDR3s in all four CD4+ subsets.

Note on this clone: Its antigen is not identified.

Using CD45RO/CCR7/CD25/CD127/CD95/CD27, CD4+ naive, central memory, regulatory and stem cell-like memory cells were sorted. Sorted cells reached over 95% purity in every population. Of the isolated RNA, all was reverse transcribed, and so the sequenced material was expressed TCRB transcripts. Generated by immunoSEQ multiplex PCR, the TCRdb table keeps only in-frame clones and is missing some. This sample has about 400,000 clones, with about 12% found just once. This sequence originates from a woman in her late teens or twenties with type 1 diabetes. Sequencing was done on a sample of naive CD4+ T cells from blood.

This CDR3 reads CASSQSRTTNSPLHF. As DNA, the CDR3 is TGCGCCAGCAGCCAATCGCGGACAACCAATTCACCCCTCCACTTT. The chain recombines TRBV4-3 with TRBJ1-6, with D tentatively TRBD1 (5 bases). Trimming cost V 2 bases and J 7 bases, with 12 bases left between them. The CDR3 sequence is 15 residues long. Looked up from germline, CDR1 is LGHNA and CDR2 is YSLEER.